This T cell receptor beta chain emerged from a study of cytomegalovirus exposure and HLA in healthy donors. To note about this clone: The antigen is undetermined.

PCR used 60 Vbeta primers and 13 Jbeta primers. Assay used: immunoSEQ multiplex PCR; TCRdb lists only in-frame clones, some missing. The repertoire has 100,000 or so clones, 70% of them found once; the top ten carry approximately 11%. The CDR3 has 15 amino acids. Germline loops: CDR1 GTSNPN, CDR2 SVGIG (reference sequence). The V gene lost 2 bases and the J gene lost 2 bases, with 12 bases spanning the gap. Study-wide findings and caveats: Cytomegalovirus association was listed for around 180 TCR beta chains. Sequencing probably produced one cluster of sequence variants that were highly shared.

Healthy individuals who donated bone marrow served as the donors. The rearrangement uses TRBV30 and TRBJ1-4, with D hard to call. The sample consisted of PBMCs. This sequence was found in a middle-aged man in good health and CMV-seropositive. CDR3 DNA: TGTGCCTGGAGTCGCGGTATCGGGACTAATGAAAAACTGTTTTTT. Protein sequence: CAWSRGIGTNEKLFF.